These 18 T cell receptor beta chains were all obtained from the same sample, sequenced in a study of T cells in Graves' hyperthyroidism and ophthalmopathy. Amplified TCR beta CDR3 regions derived from RNA transcripts. HTBI primers were employed in a first-round RT-PCR of the TCR CDR3. MiXCR, run by TCRdb on the multiplex PCR reads, gives a single entry per CDR3 protein. The sample records around 700,000 distinct CDR3 sequences, about 35% being singletons. The sample comprised blood. The receptors here all came from a woman aged 40 to 55 with Graves' hyperthyroidism.

This clonotype occurred a few times. V is TRBV11-2 and J is TRBJ1-2; D is undetermined. This CDR3 is built from 11 residues. The V end lost 2 bases, the J end lost 8 bases, and 6 bases lay between the germline ends. CDR1 is SGHAT and CDR2 is FQNNGV in the germline V gene. DNA for the CDR3: TGTGCCAGCAGCTTAAAAGGGGGCTACACCTTC. Translated: CASSLKGGYTF.

The rearrangement links TRBV7-2 to TRBJ2-7; D gene uncertain. Germline loops: CDR1 SGHTA, CDR2 FQGNSA. The CDR3 loop spans 14 amino acids. Deletions cut 2 bases from V and 0 bases from J, with 8 bases between. The DNA of the CDR3 is TGTGCCAGCAGCTTACACGGGCCCTCCTACGAGCAGTACTTC. Translating gives CASSLHGPSYEQYF.

The J gene is TRBJ2-7, the V gene TRBV27, with D possibly TRBD1 on 5 matching bases. CDR1 MNHEY and CDR2 SMNVEV come from the germline V gene (reference sequence). This CDR3 contains 13 residues. Trimming stripped 7 bases from V and 5 bases from J, with 15 bases between. DNA of the CDR3: TGTGCCAGCAAATCGCAAGGGGTGGACGAGCAGTACTTC. Its protein is CASKSQGVDEQYF.

This clonotype was recorded a few times. The chain recombines TRBV20-1 with TRBJ1-4, with a tentative D call TRBD1 (6 bases). Per the germline V gene, CDR1 is DFQATT and CDR2 is SNEGSKA (reference sequence). Trimming removed 4 bases from V and 0 bases from J, with 15 bases in between. CDR3 size: 16 residues. The CDR3 reads CSANPTGYATNEKLFF. The CDR3 nucleotides are TGCAGTGCTAATCCGACAGGTTATGCAACTAATGAAAAACTGTTTTTT.

This clonotype was seen at least ten times. The genes are TRBV10-2 and TRBJ2-6, with D hard to call. Trimming shortened V by 10 bases and J by 0 bases, and 4 bases separated the two germline ends. CDR3 size: 12 residues. The germline V gene has CDR1 WSHSY and CDR2 SAAADI. This chain's CDR3 is CATNSGANVLTF. In DNA, the CDR3 is TGCGCCACCAACTCTGGGGCCAACGTCCTGACTTTC.

This clonotype turned up a few times. Here the CDR3 omits its conserved ending phenylalanine or tryptophan, so a read error is the likely source. The chain has TRBV7-9 and TRBJ1-1; no clear D gene. CDR3 length equals 12 residues. Trimming cost V 1 base and J 10 bases, with 10 bases left between them. Per germline, CDR1 SEHNR and CDR2 FQNEAQ (reference sequence). The CDR3 reads CASSLDFLSAFL. CDR3 sequence (DNA): TGTGCCAGCAGCTTAGATTTTTTGTCAGCTTTCCTT.

This clonotype was observed many times. The genes are TRBV2 and TRBJ2-7, with TRBD1 as a possible D gene (5 bases). The V end lost 7 bases, the J end lost 0 bases, and 13 bases lay between the germline ends. Germline assignment: CDR1 SNHLY and CDR2 FYNNEI. This CDR3 is built from 14 residues. The DNA for the CDR3 is TGTGCCAGCAAACCAAGACAGAGCTCCTACGAGCAGTACTTC. As protein: CASKPRQSSYEQYF.

V is TRBV19 and J is TRBJ1-1; D not certain. CDR3 length equals 13 residues. V gave up 2 bases and J gave up 5 bases, with 9 bases separating them. The germline V gene has CDR1 LNHDA and CDR2 SQIVND (reference sequence). The CDR3 coding sequence is TGTGCCAGTAGTATATCGAAGCGGACTGAAGCTTTCTTT. Protein: CASSISKRTEAFF.

The V call is TRBV12-3 or TRBV12-4, the J call TRBJ1-2, with no clear D. The germline V and J ends were trimmed by 6 bases and 0 bases, with 11 bases remaining between them. The CDR3 extends over 14 amino acids. The CDR3 region is CASSRRRANYGYTF. The CDR3, as DNA: TGTGCCAGCAGCCGACGGAGAGCTAACTATGGCTACACCTTC.

This clonotype appeared many times. This chain uses TRBV19 with TRBJ1-2, with D unresolved. Germline V gene sequence: CDR1 LNHDA, CDR2 SQIVND (reference sequence). With 3 bases removed from V and 6 bases from J, the gap between germline ends came to 8 bases. The CDR3 has 12 amino acids. The CDR3 DNA reads as TGTGCCAGTAGTATCAGTCGGAATGGCTACACCTTC. Protein sequence: CASSISRNGYTF.

The chain carries TRBV20-1 and TRBJ2-1; 9 nucleotides agree with TRBD2. Per the germline V gene, CDR1 is DFQATT and CDR2 is SNEGSKA (reference sequence). CDR3 length: 16 amino acids. Trimming cost V 3 bases and J 0 bases; bases outside gene matches: 6. CDR3 nucleotide sequence: TGCAGTGCTAGGCGAGGTAGCGGGAGCTCCTACAATGAGCAGTTCTTC. Translation: CSARRGSGSSYNEQFF.

V gene TRBV25-1 combines with J gene TRBJ1-4; D may be TRBD1 (5 bases). The germline V and J ends were trimmed by 8 bases and 3 bases, with 16 bases remaining between them. Germline V lookup: CDR1 MGHDK, CDR2 SYGVNS. This CDR3 comprises 15 residues. The CDR3 here is CASSQRRGANEKLFF. The DNA for the CDR3 is TGTGCCAGCTCACAACGTAGGGGAGCTAATGAAAAACTGTTTTTT.

Of note for this clonotype: A read error may account for a junction end that differs from germline. The CDR3 bases are TGTGCCAGCAGCCTTCCAGGGGGAGGGTATCGTTTT. This sequence encodes CASSLPGGGYRF. This rearrangement joins TRBV10-3 to TRBJ1-5, with TRBD1 matching over 7 bases. Germline-derived CDR1 and CDR2 are ENHRY and SYGVKD. The CDR3 is 12 amino acids.

This clonotype has ten or more counts. CDR3 nucleotide sequence: TGTGCCAGCAGCTTGATGCGGGCTAATGAAAAACTGTTTTTT. This gives the protein CASSLMRANEKLFF. The chain joins TRBV5-6 to TRBJ1-4; D is unresolved. V lost 1 base to trimming and J lost 3 bases, with 7 bases between them. Germline-derived CDR1 and CDR2 are SGHDT and YYEEEE. The CDR3 covers 14 residues. The whole variable domain, remainder taken from reference TRBV5-6 and TRBJ1-4, is DAGVTQSPTHLIKTRGQQVTLRCSPKSGHDTVSWYQQALGQGPQFIFQYYEEEERQRGNFPDRFSGHQFPNYSSELNVNALLLGDSALYLCASSLMRANEKLFFGSGTQLSVL.

Only a few counts were recorded for this clonotype. The V call is TRBV7-2, the J call TRBJ1-5; D is undetermined. Trimming removed 1 base from V and 9 bases from J, with 13 bases in between. This CDR3 has 14 residues. Germline V gene sequence: CDR1 SGHTA, CDR2 FQGNSA. The CDR3 DNA reads as TGTGCCAGCAGCTTAGGGGGTCGGGGTCCGCCCCAGCATTTT. Amino acid sequence: CASSLGGRGPPQHF.

A note on this clonotype: This is likely an artifact of a read error, given a far larger clone one base away. This chain connects TRBV11-2 to TRBJ2-2; D is ambiguous. This CDR3 is built from 12 residues. Germline CDR1 reads SGHAT; CDR2 reads FQNNGV. In nucleotides, the CDR3 is TGTGCCAGCGGCTTAGGTCCCGGGGAGCTGTTTTTT. Its translation is CASGLGPGELFF.

V is TRBV4-2 and J is TRBJ1-5; D is perhaps TRBD1 (5 bases). CDR1 is LGHNA, CDR2 YNFKEQ, per germline. This CDR3 contains 15 residues. Trimming removed 5 bases from V and 5 bases from J, with 16 bases in between. CDR3 residues: CASSSSSGGYQPQHF. As DNA, the CDR3 is TGTGCCAGCAGCTCAAGTAGTGGGGGGTATCAGCCCCAGCATTTT.

This clonotype was found many times. The J gene is TRBJ2-6, the V gene TRBV12-3 or TRBV12-4; possible D gene TRBD1, 5 bases. V shed 7 bases and J shed 1 base, with 8 bases lying between them. The CDR3 has 14 residues. The CDR3 reads CASTRQSGANVLTF. CDR3 DNA: TGTGCCAGCACTCGACAGTCTGGGGCCAACGTCCTGACTTTC.